This is a list of T cell receptor beta chains from one sample in a study of response to subunit inactivated influenza vaccine. TCRdb recomputed calls from the RT-PCR reads with MiXCR, one row per CDR3 protein. The sample lists about 500,000 distinct CDR3 sequences; around 7.9% were seen once. This material consisted of PBMCs from blood, taken around 2 years after vaccination. The receptors were gathered from a man between 50 and 75 years old who received an inactivated influenza vaccine. Both conserved end residues are part of each CDR3. A D gene is named only where the DNA matches it firmly. Expanded clones are given a class, and other clones once, few, many or no size at all.

V gene: TRBV12-3/TRBV12-4; clone size: .; J gene: TRBJ1-2; D gene: .; CDR3 DNA: TGTGCCAGCAGTTTAGATTGGCAGGGCTATGGCTACACCTTC; CDR3 protein: CASSLDWQGYGYTF
V gene: TRBV5-4; clone size: few; J gene: TRBJ2-3; D gene: .; CDR3 DNA: TGTGCCAGCAGCTTCCGCCGGGAGCCTAGCACAGATACGCAGTATTTT; CDR3 protein: CASSFRREPSTDTQYF
V gene: TRBV20-1; clone size: many; J gene: TRBJ2-3; D gene: .; CDR3 DNA: TGCAGTGCTCCTGGACAGCAAGATACGCAGTATTTT; CDR3 protein: CSAPGQQDTQYF
V gene: TRBV10-3; clone size: many; J gene: TRBJ1-2; D gene: .; CDR3 DNA: TGTGCCATCAGTGAGGAGGGATATGGCTACACCTTC; CDR3 protein: CAISEEGYGYTF
V gene: TRBV6-5; clone size: many; J gene: TRBJ2-1; D gene: TRBD1; CDR3 DNA: TGTGCCAGCAGTCACCCCCGGGACAGGTGGGGGAATGAGCAGTTCTTC; CDR3 protein: CASSHPRDRWGNEQFF
V gene: TRBV7-9; clone size: few; J gene: TRBJ2-7; D gene: TRBD1; CDR3 DNA: TGTGCCAGCAGCCTCCGGACAGGGCAAGACTCCTACGAGCAGTACTTC; CDR3 protein: CASSLRTGQDSYEQYF
V gene: TRBV20-1; clone size: few; J gene: TRBJ2-3; D gene: TRBD2; CDR3 DNA: TGCAGTGCCCTCCACCAGCGGGGTCGCACAGATACGCAGTATTTT; CDR3 protein: CSALHQRGRTDTQYF
V gene: TRBV7-6; clone size: once; J gene: TRBJ1-5; D gene: .; CDR3 DNA: TGTGCCAGCAGCTTAGACCCGAACCCTGGCCAGCCCCAGCATTTT; CDR3 protein: CASSLDPNPGQPQHF
V gene: TRBV9; clone size: few; J gene: TRBJ2-3; D gene: TRBD2; CDR3 DNA: TGTGCCAGCAGCTTTGGGACTAGCGGGATTGAGGATACGCAGTATTTT; CDR3 protein: CASSFGTSGIEDTQYF
V gene: TRBV5-5; clone size: .; J gene: TRBJ2-1; D gene: TRBD2; CDR3 DNA: TGTGCCAGCAGCCGAAAAACTAGCGGGAGTGTCAATGAGCAGTTCTTC; CDR3 protein: CASSRKTSGSVNEQFF
V gene: TRBV4-3; clone size: few; J gene: TRBJ2-3; D gene: .; CDR3 DNA: TGCGCCAGCAGCCAAATTCTAGGTGCAGATACGCAGTATTTT; CDR3 protein: CASSQILGADTQYF
V gene: TRBV28; clone size: few; J gene: TRBJ1-5; D gene: TRBD1; CDR3 DNA: TGTGCCAGCAGTCTAGGGGGAGGGGCAGGGGGCTATCAGCCCCAGCATTTT; CDR3 protein: CASSLGGGAGGYQPQHF
V gene: TRBV18; clone size: few; J gene: TRBJ2-7; D gene: .; CDR3 DNA: TGTGCCAGCTCAACGAGAAGAGGAGGGCTTAGCTTCTACGAGCAGTACTTC; CDR3 protein: CASSTRRGGLSFYEQYF
V gene: TRBV29-1; clone size: .; J gene: TRBJ2-1; D gene: .; CDR3 DNA: TGCAGCGTTGAAAGACAGAGAGACAATGAGCAGTTCTTC; CDR3 protein: CSVERQRDNEQFF
V gene: TRBV13; clone size: few; J gene: TRBJ2-7; D gene: TRBD1; CDR3 DNA: TGTGCCAGCAGCTGGGACAGGGCCACAGGCGAGCAGTACTTC; CDR3 protein: CASSWDRATGEQYF
V gene: TRBV9; clone size: many; J gene: TRBJ2-2; D gene: .; CDR3 DNA: TGTGCCAGCAGTCTAAGTACGGGCGGGGAGCTGTTTTTT; CDR3 protein: CASSLSTGGELFF
V gene: TRBV4-1; clone size: .; J gene: TRBJ2-3; D gene: .; CDR3 DNA: TGCGCCAGCAGCAAATGGCCGACCACAGATACGCAGTATTTT; CDR3 protein: CASSKWPTTDTQYF
V gene: TRBV5-1; clone size: many; J gene: TRBJ1-1; D gene: .; CDR3 DNA: TGCGCCAGCACCCTAGGTGGTGCAGGAGGAGCTTTCTTT; CDR3 protein: CASTLGGAGGAFF
V gene: TRBV4-3; clone size: .; J gene: TRBJ2-1; D gene: TRBD2; CDR3 DNA: TGCGCCAGCAGCCAAGAGGTCCCTAGCGGGCTGGGTGAGCAGTTCTTC; CDR3 protein: CASSQEVPSGLGEQFF
V gene: TRBV12-3/TRBV12-4; clone size: few; J gene: TRBJ2-5; D gene: .; CDR3 DNA: TGTGCCAGCAGTTTTCTGGCGGTTGAGACCCAGTACTTC; CDR3 protein: CASSFLAVETQYF
V gene: TRBV6-2/TRBV6-3; clone size: .; J gene: TRBJ1-5; D gene: TRBD1; CDR3 DNA: TGTGCCAGCACAGCAGGGGGCCGGCAGCCCCAGCATTTT; CDR3 protein: CASTAGGRQPQHF
V gene: TRBV28; clone size: .; J gene: TRBJ2-5; D gene: .; CDR3 DNA: TGTGCCAGCAAGGCCGGGGGTCCCCAAGAGACCCAGTACTTC; CDR3 protein: CASKAGGPQETQYF
V gene: TRBV10-3; clone size: few; J gene: TRBJ1-1; D gene: TRBD1; CDR3 DNA: TGTGCCATCAGTGGGGGACAGGGGGCAAAGGCGGCCACTGAAGCTTTCTTT; CDR3 protein: CAISGGQGAKAATEAFF
V gene: TRBV12-3/TRBV12-4; clone size: .; J gene: TRBJ2-3; D gene: TRBD2; CDR3 DNA: TGTGCCAGCAGCTCAAGCGGGGGGGAAACAGATACGCAGTATTTT; CDR3 protein: CASSSSGGETDTQYF
V gene: TRBV25-1; clone size: few; J gene: TRBJ1-1; D gene: TRBD1; CDR3 DNA: TGTGCCAGCAGTGGGACAGGTTTCGCTGAAGCTTTCTTT; CDR3 protein: CASSGTGFAEAFF
V gene: TRBV12-3/TRBV12-4; clone size: .; J gene: TRBJ1-2; D gene: .; CDR3 DNA: TGTGCCAGCAGTTTTGGTCAGTATGGCTACACCTTC; CDR3 protein: CASSFGQYGYTF
V gene: TRBV4-3; clone size: few; J gene: TRBJ1-4; D gene: .; CDR3 DNA: TGCGCCAGCAGCCTTAACACCCTTGGGAATGAAAAACTGTTTTTT; CDR3 protein: CASSLNTLGNEKLFF
V gene: TRBV7-2; clone size: few; J gene: TRBJ2-1; D gene: .; CDR3 DNA: TGTGCCAGCAGCGCGGATTGGAATGAGCAGTTCTTC; CDR3 protein: CASSADWNEQFF
V gene: TRBV5-1; clone size: .; J gene: TRBJ1-6; D gene: .; CDR3 DNA: TGCGCCAGCAGCCCCTATTCACCCCTCCACTTT; CDR3 protein: CASSPYSPLHF
V gene: TRBV7-2; clone size: .; J gene: TRBJ2-7; D gene: TRBD1; CDR3 DNA: TGTGCCAGCAGCTTAGCGACAGGGGTCTTAAACTACGAGCAGTACTTC; CDR3 protein: CASSLATGVLNYEQYF
V gene: TRBV5-5; clone size: many; J gene: TRBJ1-3; D gene: .; CDR3 DNA: TGTGCCAGCAGCCCAGGGGTAGGAGGAAACACCATATATTTT; CDR3 protein: CASSPGVGGNTIYF
V gene: TRBV7-2; clone size: few; J gene: TRBJ2-3; D gene: .; CDR3 DNA: TGTGCCAGCAGCTTAGTCCCGGGCCCGGGAACAGATACGCAGTATTTT; CDR3 protein: CASSLVPGPGTDTQYF
V gene: TRBV10-3; clone size: .; J gene: TRBJ2-1; D gene: TRBD1; CDR3 DNA: TGTGCCATCAGACAGGGGCTCAATGAGCAGTTCTTC; CDR3 protein: CAIRQGLNEQFF
V gene: TRBV3-1; clone size: few; J gene: TRBJ2-3; D gene: TRBD1; CDR3 DNA: TGTGCCAGCAGCCAACTTCTAGCCCAGACAGGGGGCACAGATACGCAGTATTTT; CDR3 protein: CASSQLLAQTGGTDTQYF
V gene: TRBV20-1; clone size: few; J gene: TRBJ1-4; D gene: .; CDR3 DNA: TGCAGTGTCTGGGGTCCTGGTGAAAAACTGTTTTTT; CDR3 protein: CSVWGPGEKLFF
V gene: TRBV6-4; clone size: .; J gene: TRBJ2-3; D gene: TRBD1; CDR3 DNA: TGTGCCAGCAGTGACTCCGGACAGGGTGCAGATACGCAGTATTTT; CDR3 protein: CASSDSGQGADTQYF
V gene: TRBV20-1; clone size: .; J gene: TRBJ2-7; D gene: .; CDR3 DNA: TGCAGTGCTAGAAACATACCGGGAAAACCCTACGAGCAGTACTTC; CDR3 protein: CSARNIPGKPYEQYF
V gene: TRBV12-3/TRBV12-4; clone size: many; J gene: TRBJ1-2; D gene: .; CDR3 DNA: TGTGCCAGCAGTTTTCGGCAAAAATATGGCTACACCTTC; CDR3 protein: CASSFRQKYGYTF
V gene: TRBV5-5; clone size: .; J gene: TRBJ1-1; D gene: .; CDR3 DNA: TGTGCCAGCAGCTTGGGGCTCCTCGGAGCTTTCTTT; CDR3 protein: CASSLGLLGAFF
V gene: TRBV7-2; clone size: .; J gene: TRBJ2-3; D gene: .; CDR3 DNA: TGTGCCAGCAGCTTAGAGGGAGAGGCAGATACGCAGTATTTT; CDR3 protein: CASSLEGEADTQYF
V gene: TRBV7-2; clone size: .; J gene: TRBJ1-2; D gene: .; CDR3 DNA: TGTGCCAGCAGCTTAGGGGTCTCTCAACTAGGCTACACCTTC; CDR3 protein: CASSLGVSQLGYTF
V gene: TRBV20-1; clone size: .; J gene: TRBJ2-1; D gene: TRBD2; CDR3 DNA: TGCAGTGCTAGAGATCTCCGGACTAGCGGGAGCTACAATGAGCAGTTCTTC; CDR3 protein: CSARDLRTSGSYNEQFF
V gene: TRBV20-1; clone size: few; J gene: TRBJ2-5; D gene: .; CDR3 DNA: TGCAGTGCTAGAGTGTTTTATGCTAGCATTCAAGAGACCCAGTACTTC; CDR3 protein: CSARVFYASIQETQYF